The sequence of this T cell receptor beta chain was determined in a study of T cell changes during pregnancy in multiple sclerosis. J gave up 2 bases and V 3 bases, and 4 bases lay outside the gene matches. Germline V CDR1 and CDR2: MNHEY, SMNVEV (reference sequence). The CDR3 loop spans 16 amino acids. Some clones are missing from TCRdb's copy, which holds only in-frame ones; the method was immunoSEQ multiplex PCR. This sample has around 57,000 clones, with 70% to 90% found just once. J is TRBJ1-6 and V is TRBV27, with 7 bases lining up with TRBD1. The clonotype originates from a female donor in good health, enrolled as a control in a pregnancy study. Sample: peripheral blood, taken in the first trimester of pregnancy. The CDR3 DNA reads TGTGCCAGCAGTTTCGAGGGGGCGGCCTATAATTCACCCCTCCACTTT. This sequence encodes CASSFEGAAYNSPLHF.